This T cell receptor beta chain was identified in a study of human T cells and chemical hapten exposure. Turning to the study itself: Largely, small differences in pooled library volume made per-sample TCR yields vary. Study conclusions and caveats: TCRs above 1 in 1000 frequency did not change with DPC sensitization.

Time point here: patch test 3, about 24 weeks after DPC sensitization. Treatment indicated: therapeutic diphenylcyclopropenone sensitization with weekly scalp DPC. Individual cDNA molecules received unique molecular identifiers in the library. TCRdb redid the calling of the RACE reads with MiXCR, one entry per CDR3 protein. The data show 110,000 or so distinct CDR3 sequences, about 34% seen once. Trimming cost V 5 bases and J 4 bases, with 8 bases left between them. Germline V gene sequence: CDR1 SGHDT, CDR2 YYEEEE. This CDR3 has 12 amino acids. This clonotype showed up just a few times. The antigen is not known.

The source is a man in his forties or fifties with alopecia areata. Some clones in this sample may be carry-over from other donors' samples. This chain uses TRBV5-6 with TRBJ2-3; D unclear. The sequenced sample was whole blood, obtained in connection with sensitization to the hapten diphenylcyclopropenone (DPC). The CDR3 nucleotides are TGTGCCAGCAGTGACAACGCAGATACGCAGTATTTT. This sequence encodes CASSDNADTQYF.